What follows are 19 T cell receptor beta chains derived from one specimen sequenced in a study of blood T cell repertoires in COVID-19. Method: immunoSEQ multiplex PCR; TCRdb's copy keeps in-frame clones and lacks some. This sample has about 310,000 clones, with over 75% found just once. The sequenced sample was peripheral blood. Receptor source: a man aged 45 to 65 with active or convalescent COVID-19.

This chain connects TRBV7-6 to TRBJ2-2, with TRBD1 identical over 12 bases. The CDR3 covers 16 residues. Germline V gives CDR1 SGHVS, CDR2 FNYEAQ. Trimming at V came to 4 bases and at J to 8 bases, leaving 8 bases not matched to a gene. In nucleotides, the CDR3 is TGTGCCAGCAGCTCACTCGGGACAGGGGGCCTAGGGGAGCTGTTTTTT. Its translation is CASSSLGTGGLGELFF.

The genes are TRBV19 and TRBJ2-7; 7 bases map to TRBD1. CDR1 is LNHDA, CDR2 SQIVND, per germline (reference sequence). Trimming cost V 1 base and J 3 bases; bases outside gene matches: 9. This CDR3 comprises 16 residues. The CDR3 loop is CASSIALDRAVYEQYF. The CDR3 DNA is TGTGCCAGTAGTATAGCCCTAGACAGGGCGGTCTACGAGCAGTACTTC.

This clone was observed a handful of times. The J gene is TRBJ2-4, the V gene TRBV4-3; possible D gene TRBD1, 7 bases. There are 16 residues in the CDR3. Trimming cost V 1 base and J 4 bases, with 14 bases left between them. Germline values: CDR1 LGHNA, CDR2 YSLEER. The CDR3: CASSQGQGGLKNIQYF. The CDR3, as DNA: TGCGCCAGCAGCCAAGGACAGGGAGGTTTGAAAAACATTCAGTACTTC.

This chain connects TRBV20-1 to TRBJ2-1, with 8 nucleotides matching TRBD2. Germline V CDR1 and CDR2: DFQATT, SNEGSKA (reference sequence). The CDR3 consists of 11 residues. V dropped 3 bases and J dropped 10; count of bases not matched to a gene: 2. The CDR3 nucleotides are TGCAGTGCTAGTCGGGGGGGCGAGCAGTTCTTC. It translates to CSASRGGEQFF.

This CDR3 reads CASSLGQVNTGELFF. For the CDR3, the DNA is TGTGCCAGCAGCTTGGGGCAGGTGAACACCGGGGAGCTGTTTTTT. The chain is built from TRBV5-4 and TRBJ2-2, with D uncertain. The V and J ends lost 0 bases and 1 base respectively, with 7 bases between them. The CDR3 runs 15 residues. CDR1 SGHNT and CDR2 YYREEE come from the germline V gene (reference sequence).

This clone was counted once. The chain links TRBV2 to TRBJ2-5; no firm D call. Trimming took off 5 bases at V and 0 bases at J, with 7 bases between the two ends. This CDR3 is built from 13 residues. Germline V gives CDR1 SNHLY, CDR2 FYNNEI. The DNA of the CDR3 is TGTGCCAGCAGTTTCGACAACCAAGAGACCCAGTACTTC. This sequence encodes CASSFDNQETQYF.

This chain links TRBV7-2 with TRBJ2-7, with TRBD2 identical over 8 bases. The CDR3 length is 14 residues. The ends lost 5 bases at V and 6 bases at J; junction bases unmatched: 9. Germline V CDR1 and CDR2: SGHTA, FQGNSA. The chain's CDR3 is CASSPRSGGGEQYF. The CDR3 bases are TGTGCCAGCAGCCCGAGGTCCGGGGGGGGCGAGCAGTACTTC.

The chain uses TRBV5-4 and TRBJ2-3; possibly TRBD2 for D (6 bases). Trimming took off 0 bases at V and 6 bases at J, with 8 bases between the two ends. The CDR3 consists of 13 residues. Germline V gene sequence: CDR1 SGHNT, CDR2 YYREEE (reference sequence). CDR3 DNA sequence: TGTGCCAGCAGCTTGGAAAGCGGGGATACGCAGTATTTT. Amino acids: CASSLESGDTQYF.

A single count supports this clone. This chain connects TRBV11-2 to TRBJ1-2; tentatively, D is TRBD1 (6 bases). The CDR3 totals 16 residues. Trimming took 5 bases from V and 0 from J, leaving 16 bases between them. CDR1 is SGHAT and CDR2 is FQNNGV in the germline V gene. CDR3 in DNA: TGTGCCAGCAGCCCACCACAGGGAAAAGCTAACTATGGCTACACCTTC. Protein sequence: CASSPPQGKANYGYTF.

This chain joins TRBV6-5 and TRBJ2-2, with D perhaps matching TRBD2 (5 bases). Trimming took 6 bases from V and 6 from J, leaving 17 bases between them. CDR3 size: 15 residues. Per the germline V gene, CDR1 is MNHEY and CDR2 is SVGAGI. The CDR3 loop is CASSDPFLAAGELFF. The CDR3 coding sequence is TGTGCCAGCAGCGATCCCTTTCTAGCCGCCGGGGAGCTGTTTTTT.

This chain uses TRBV20-1 with TRBJ2-7; 9 nucleotides agree with TRBD2. The CDR3 loop spans 15 amino acids. The germline gives CDR1 DFQATT, CDR2 SNEGSKA (reference sequence). Germline trimming cut 3 bases from V and 3 bases from J; bases unmatched to any gene: 9. CDR3 amino acids: CSASSGLAPNYEQYF. In nucleotides, the CDR3 is TGCAGTGCTAGTTCGGGACTAGCACCGAACTACGAGCAGTACTTC.

This chain joins TRBV5-6 and TRBJ1-6; a possible D gene is TRBD1 (5 bases). The germline V gene encodes CDR1 SGHDT and CDR2 YYEEEE. The CDR3 length is 15 residues. The V gene lost 0 bases and the J gene lost 10 bases, with 14 bases spanning the gap. The chain's CDR3 is CASSLDGREHSPLHF. CDR3 nucleotides: TGTGCCAGCAGCTTGGACGGCAGGGAACACTCACCCCTCCACTTT. The complete variable domain, with remaining parts taken from reference TRBV5-6 and TRBJ1-6, reads DAGVTQSPTHLIKTRGQQVTLRCSPKSGHDTVSWYQQALGQGPQFIFQYYEEEERQRGNFPDRFSGHQFPNYSSELNVNALLLGDSALYLCASSLDGREHSPLHFGNGTRLTVT.

This chain joins TRBV20-1 and TRBJ2-5, with 8 bases that match TRBD2. This CDR3 has 15 amino acids. In germline, CDR1 is DFQATT, CDR2 SNEGSKA (reference sequence). The V gene end was trimmed by 3 bases and the J gene end by 5 bases; junction bases not matched to a gene: 11. The CDR3 sequence is CSASPRRGGAETQYF. In nucleotides, the CDR3 is TGCAGTGCTAGTCCTCGACGGGGGGGCGCGGAGACCCAGTACTTC.

The rearrangement links TRBV7-8 to TRBJ1-5, with D possibly TRBD1 on 6 matching bases. The germline CDR1 and CDR2 sequences are SGHVS and FQNEAQ. Trimming cost V 0 bases and J 0 bases, with 6 bases left between them. The CDR3 covers 15 residues. The CDR3 sequence: CASSLADSSNQPQHF. Written as DNA, the CDR3 is TGTGCCAGCAGCTTAGCGGACAGTAGCAATCAGCCCCAGCATTTT.

The chain links TRBV28 to TRBJ2-5; 9 bases line up with TRBD1. V shed 8 bases and J 1 base; nucleotides not matched to a gene: 8. CDR1 is MDHEN and CDR2 is SYDVKM in the germline V gene. CDR3 size: 15 residues. The CDR3 loop is CASYRDRAFQETQYF. CDR3 coding DNA: TGTGCCAGCTATCGGGACAGGGCATTCCAAGAGACCCAGTACTTC.

The chain carries TRBV3-1 (or the pseudogene TRBV3-2) and TRBJ2-3; 7 bases agree with TRBD1. Germline V gene lookup returns CDR1 LGHDT and CDR2 YNNKEL (reference sequence). This CDR3 is 16 amino acids long. Unmatched junction bases numbered 9, after V lost 4 bases and J lost 2 bases. The CDR3 loop reads CASSRGTVRDTDTQYF. Here the CDR3 DNA reads TGTGCCAGCAGCCGGGGGACAGTCAGAGACACAGATACGCAGTATTTT.

The V gene is TRBV9, the J gene TRBJ2-1; the D gene is possibly TRBD2 (6 bases). Germline assignment: CDR1 SGDLS and CDR2 YYNGEE. V lost 0 bases, J lost 1 base, and 11 bases lay in between. The CDR3 loop spans 16 amino acids. In DNA form, the CDR3 reads TGTGCCAGCAGCGTAGAGGAGGGATCATCCTACAATGAGCAGTTCTTC. As protein: CASSVEEGSSYNEQFF.

This sequence joins TRBV3-1 (or the pseudogene TRBV3-2) and TRBJ2-5; 11 nucleotides line up with TRBD2. The junction had 6 bases not matched to a gene; V was cut back by 0 bases and J by 3 bases. The V gene's germline CDR1 is LGHDT and CDR2 YNNKEL (reference sequence). The CDR3 spans 17 residues. The CDR3 DNA sequence: TGTGCCAGCAGCCAAGATGCGGCTAGCGGGAGGAAAGAGACCCAGTACTTC. It is translated as CASSQDAASGRKETQYF.

V gene TRBV7-3 combines with J gene TRBJ2-7, with 10 positions matching TRBD1. Germline V gene data show CDR1 as SGHTA and CDR2 as FQGTGA. The J segment lost 3 bases and the V segment lost 5 bases, leaving 7 bases of the junction unmatched. This CDR3 is built from 15 residues. The CDR3 sequence: CASSPDGTGVYEQYF. The CDR3 bases are TGTGCCAGCAGCCCCGACGGGACAGGGGTCTACGAGCAGTACTTC.